The clone carrying this T cell receptor (beta chain) appeared a few times. The sample comes from a study of blood T cell repertoires in COVID-19. The junction had 7 bases not matched to a gene; V was cut back by 7 bases and J by 4 bases. Germline assignment: CDR1 LNHDA and CDR2 SQIVND (reference sequence). This CDR3 contains 14 residues. This table comes from immunoSEQ multiplex PCR, and its TCRdb copy is limited to in-frame clones, with some not included. The table includes around 60,000 clones, approximately 90% detected once. The sequenced material came from peripheral blood. The clonotype was recovered from a human donor in a cohort sampled during active COVID-19. The chain is built from TRBV19 and TRBJ2-1; 7 nucleotides line up with TRBD1. For the CDR3, the DNA is TGTGCCAGTAAGGAGACAGGGCCTTACAATGAGCAGTTCTTC. It is translated as CASKETGPYNEQFF.